A single TCR beta chain is shown here with its context. The final CDR3 position lacks the conserved phenylalanine or tryptophan, pointing to a likely read error. This sample is part of a study of Graves' ophthalmopathy and Graves' hyperthyroidism. V lost 5 bases, J lost 3 bases, and 7 bases lay in between. In germline, CDR1 is SGHTA, CDR2 FQGTGA. The CDR3 length is 12 residues. TCR beta CDR3 regions were amplified from RNA transcripts. HTBI primers served in a first-round RT-PCR, which a second-round multiplex PCR followed. One entry per CDR3 protein results from TCRdb running MiXCR on the multiplex PCR reads. In the table there are 600,000 to 650,000 distinct CDR3 sequences, 22% of which are singletons.

Sequences were obtained from peripheral blood. This sequence joins TRBV7-3 and TRBJ1-1; D remains ambiguous. The receptor was isolated from a woman aged 18-35 years with stable Graves' hyperthyroidism. Some clones in this sample may be carry-over from other donors' samples. The CDR3 reads CASSRDHTEAFL. The CDR3 DNA reads as TGTGCCAGCAGCCGGGATCACACTGAAGCTTTCCTT.